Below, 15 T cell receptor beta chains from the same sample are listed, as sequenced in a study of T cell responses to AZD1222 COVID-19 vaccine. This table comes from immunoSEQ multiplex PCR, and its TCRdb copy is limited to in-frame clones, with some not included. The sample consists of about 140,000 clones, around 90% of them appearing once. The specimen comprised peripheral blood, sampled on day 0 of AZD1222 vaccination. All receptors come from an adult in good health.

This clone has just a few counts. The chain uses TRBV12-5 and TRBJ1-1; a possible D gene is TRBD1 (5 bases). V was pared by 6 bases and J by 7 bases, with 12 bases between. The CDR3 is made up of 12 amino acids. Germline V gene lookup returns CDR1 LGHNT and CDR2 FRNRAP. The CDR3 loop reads CASGRPTVEAFF. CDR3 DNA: TGTGCTAGTGGCCGCCCGACAGTTGAAGCTTTCTTT.

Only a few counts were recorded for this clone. The CDR3 region is CATSTTGGRTGELFF. The CDR3 nucleotides read TGTGCCACCAGTACTACAGGGGGCAGGACCGGGGAGCTGTTTTTT. This chain uses TRBV24-1 with TRBJ2-2; 9 nucleotides line up with TRBD1. Germline V gene data show CDR1 as KGHDR and CDR2 as SFDVKD. The CDR3 contains 15 residues. V lost 6 bases and J lost 5; bases outside the gene matches: 6.

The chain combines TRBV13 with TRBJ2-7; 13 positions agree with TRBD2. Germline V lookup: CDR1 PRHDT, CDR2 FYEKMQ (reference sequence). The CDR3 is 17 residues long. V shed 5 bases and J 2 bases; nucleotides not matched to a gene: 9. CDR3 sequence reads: CASSTWTSGSATYEQYF. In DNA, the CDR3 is TGTGCCAGCAGCACCTGGACTAGCGGGAGTGCCACCTACGAGCAGTACTTC.

The CDR3 DNA follows: TGTGCCTCCGGGACAGGGGATTCACCCCTCCACTTT. Protein product: CASGTGDSPLHF. The V and J genes are TRBV19 and TRBJ1-6; TRBD1 matches 10 bases. In germline, CDR1 is LNHDA, CDR2 SQIVND (reference sequence). The CDR3 is 12 residues long. V gave up 11 bases and J gave up 8 bases; unmatched junction bases: 3.

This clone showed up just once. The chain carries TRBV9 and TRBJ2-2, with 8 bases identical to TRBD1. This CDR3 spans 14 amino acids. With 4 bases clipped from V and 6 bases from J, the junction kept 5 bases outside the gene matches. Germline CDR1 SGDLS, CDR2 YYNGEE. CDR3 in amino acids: CASSLRQGSGELFF. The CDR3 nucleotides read TGTGCCAGCAGCCTCAGACAGGGGTCCGGGGAGCTGTTTTTT.

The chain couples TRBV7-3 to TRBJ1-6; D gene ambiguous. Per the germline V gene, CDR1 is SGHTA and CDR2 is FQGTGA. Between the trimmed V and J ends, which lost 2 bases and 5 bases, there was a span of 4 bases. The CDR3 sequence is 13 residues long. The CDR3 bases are TGTGCCAGCAGCTTACGGGATAATTCACCCCTCCACTTT. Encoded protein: CASSLRDNSPLHF.

CDR3 sequence: CASSTAWGNTEAFF. In DNA, the CDR3 is TGTGCCAGCAGCACCGCTTGGGGGAACACTGAAGCTTTCTTT. The gene calls are TRBV6-5 and TRBJ1-1; D is undetermined. The CDR3 runs 14 residues. Germline CDR1 and CDR2: MNHEY and SVGAGI. V dropped 6 bases and J dropped 1 base, with 12 bases sitting between them.

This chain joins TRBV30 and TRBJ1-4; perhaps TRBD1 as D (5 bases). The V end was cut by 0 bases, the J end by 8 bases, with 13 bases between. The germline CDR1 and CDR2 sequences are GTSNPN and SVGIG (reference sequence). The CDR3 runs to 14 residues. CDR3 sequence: CAWSVKAGGEKLFF. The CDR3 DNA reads TGTGCCTGGAGTGTGAAGGCCGGGGGGGAAAAACTGTTTTTT.

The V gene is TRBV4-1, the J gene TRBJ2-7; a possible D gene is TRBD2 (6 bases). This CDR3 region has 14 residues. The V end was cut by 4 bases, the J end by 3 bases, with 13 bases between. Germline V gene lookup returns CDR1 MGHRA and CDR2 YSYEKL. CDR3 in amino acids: CASSPRDGGYEQYF. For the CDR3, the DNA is TGCGCCAGCAGCCCCCGGGACGGGGGCTACGAGCAGTACTTC.

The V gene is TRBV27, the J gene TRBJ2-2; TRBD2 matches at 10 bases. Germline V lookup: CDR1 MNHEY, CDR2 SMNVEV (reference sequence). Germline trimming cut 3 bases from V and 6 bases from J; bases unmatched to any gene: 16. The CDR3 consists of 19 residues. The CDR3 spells CASSFNGLAGARGAGELFF. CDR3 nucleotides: TGTGCCAGCAGTTTCAATGGGCTAGCGGGAGCCCGAGGGGCCGGGGAGCTGTTTTTT.

The CDR3 sequence is CATSLGGRAYNEQFF. The DNA of the CDR3 is TGTGCCACAAGCCTCGGCGGGAGGGCCTACAATGAGCAGTTCTTC. The chain joins TRBV6-5 to TRBJ2-1; 9 bases match TRBD2. The CDR3 loop spans 15 amino acids. CDR1 MNHEY and CDR2 SVGAGI come from the germline V gene. Unmatched junction bases numbered 9, after V lost 10 bases and J lost 2 bases.

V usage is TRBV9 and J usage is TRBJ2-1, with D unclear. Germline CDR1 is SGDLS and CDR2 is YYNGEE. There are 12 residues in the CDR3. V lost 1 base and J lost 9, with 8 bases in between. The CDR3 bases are TGTGCCAGCAGCGTAATGGGTTCTGAGCAGTTCTTC. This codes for CASSVMGSEQFF. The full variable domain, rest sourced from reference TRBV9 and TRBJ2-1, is DSGVTQTPKHLITATGQRVTLRCSPRSGDLSVYWYQQSLDQGLQFLIQYYNGEERAKGNILERFSAQQFPDLHSELNLSSLELGDSALYFCASSVMGSEQFFGPGTRLTVL.

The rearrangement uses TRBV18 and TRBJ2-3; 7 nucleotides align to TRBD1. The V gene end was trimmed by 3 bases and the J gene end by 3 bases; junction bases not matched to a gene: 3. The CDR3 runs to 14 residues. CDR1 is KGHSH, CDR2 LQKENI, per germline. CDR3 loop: CASSPLTGTDTQYF. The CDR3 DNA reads TGTGCCAGCTCACCCCTGACAGGGACAGATACGCAGTATTTT.

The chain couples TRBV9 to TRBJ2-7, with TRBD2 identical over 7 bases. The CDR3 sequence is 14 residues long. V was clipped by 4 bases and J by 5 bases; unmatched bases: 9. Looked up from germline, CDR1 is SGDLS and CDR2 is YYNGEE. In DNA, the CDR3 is TGTGCCAGCAGCCCGGGACGGGGGGTCAACGAGCAGTACTTC. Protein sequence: CASSPGRGVNEQYF.

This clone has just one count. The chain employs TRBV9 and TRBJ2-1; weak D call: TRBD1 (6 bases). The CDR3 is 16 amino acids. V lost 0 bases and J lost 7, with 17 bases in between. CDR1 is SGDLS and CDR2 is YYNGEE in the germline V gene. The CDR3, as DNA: TGTGCCAGCAGCGTAGGTGGCAGGGGAAGGCTAAATGAGCAGTTCTTC. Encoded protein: CASSVGGRGRLNEQFF.